This T cell receptor (beta chain) was obtained from a study of T cell changes during pregnancy in multiple sclerosis. The data were produced by immunoSEQ multiplex PCR, yet TCRdb's version contains in-frame clones alone and is incomplete. This repertoire shows around 65,000 clones, around 90% found once; its top ten account for approximately 1.5%. The ends were cut back, 2 bases at V and 5 bases at J, with 9 bases in the middle. The CDR3 has 14 amino acids. Germline V gives CDR1 SGHVS, CDR2 FNYEAQ. This chain links TRBV7-6 with TRBJ2-2, with D possibly being TRBD2 (6 bases). Sample: peripheral blood, taken in the third trimester of pregnancy. The receptor was isolated from a female donor in good health, enrolled as a control in a pregnancy study. CDR3 nucleotides: TGTGCCAGCAGCTTATCCCGGGGGACCGGGGAGCTGTTTTTT. It specifies CASSLSRGTGELFF.